This T cell receptor (beta chain) was observed in a study of neurological immune-mediated disorders. cDNA synthesis was performed by 5'RACE with 10-nucleotide random UMIs. Over 200 million TCR-beta sequences from 15-18 subjects were obtained in each sequencing run. One entry per CDR3 protein, called by TCRdb with MiXCR from the 5' RACE reads. The table lists tens of thousands of distinct CDR3 sequences, roughly 13% of them singletons. Time point defined: longitudinal time-point 1 (baseline). Trimming pared 3 bases from V and 7 bases from J, leaving 7 bases between. The CDR3 runs to 12 residues. Germline assignment: CDR1 SEHNR and CDR2 FQNEAQ (reference sequence). This clonotype was seen many times.

Material for sequencing was PBMCs. This chain uses TRBV7-9 with TRBJ1-5; D is unresolved. The receptor was derived from a female donor with HTLV-1-associated myelopathy (HAM/TSP). In DNA form, the CDR3 reads TGTGCCAGCAGCTTTAATGGCCAGCCCCAGCATTTT. This sequence encodes CASSFNGQPQHF.